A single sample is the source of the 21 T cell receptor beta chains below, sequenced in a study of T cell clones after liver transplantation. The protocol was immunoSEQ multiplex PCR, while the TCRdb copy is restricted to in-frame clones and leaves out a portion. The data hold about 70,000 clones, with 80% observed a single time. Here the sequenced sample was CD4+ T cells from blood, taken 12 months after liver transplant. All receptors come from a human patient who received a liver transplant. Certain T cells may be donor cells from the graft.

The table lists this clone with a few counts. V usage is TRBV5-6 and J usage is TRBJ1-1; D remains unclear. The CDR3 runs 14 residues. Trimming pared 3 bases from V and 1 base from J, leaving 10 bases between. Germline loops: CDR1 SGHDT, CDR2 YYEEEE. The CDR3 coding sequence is TGTGCCAGCAGCTCCCTGGTTGGGAACACTGAAGCTTTCTTT. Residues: CASSSLVGNTEAFF.

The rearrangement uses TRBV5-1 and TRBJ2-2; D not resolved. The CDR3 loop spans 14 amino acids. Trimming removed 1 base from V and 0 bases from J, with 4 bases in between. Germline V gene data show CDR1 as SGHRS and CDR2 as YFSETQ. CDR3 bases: TGCGCCAGCAGCTTGATTGCGAACACCGGGGAGCTGTTTTTT. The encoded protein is CASSLIANTGELFF.

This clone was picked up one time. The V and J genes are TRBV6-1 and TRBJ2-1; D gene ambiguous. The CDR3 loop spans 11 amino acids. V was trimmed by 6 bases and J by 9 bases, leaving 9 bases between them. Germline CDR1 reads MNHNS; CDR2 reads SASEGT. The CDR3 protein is CASRIWGEQFF. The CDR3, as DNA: TGTGCCAGCAGAATATGGGGTGAGCAGTTCTTC.

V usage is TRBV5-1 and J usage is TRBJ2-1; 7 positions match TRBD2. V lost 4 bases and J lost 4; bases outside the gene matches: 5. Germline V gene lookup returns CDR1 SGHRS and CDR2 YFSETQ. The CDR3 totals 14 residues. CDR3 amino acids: CASSPSGIYNEQFF. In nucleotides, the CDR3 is TGCGCCAGCAGCCCTAGCGGTATATACAATGAGCAGTTCTTC.

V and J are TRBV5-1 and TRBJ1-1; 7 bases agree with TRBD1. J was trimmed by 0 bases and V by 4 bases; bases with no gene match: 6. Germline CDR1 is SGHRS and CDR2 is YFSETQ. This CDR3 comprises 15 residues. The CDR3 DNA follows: TGCGCCAGCAGCGCAAGACAGGGTTTGAACACTGAAGCTTTCTTT. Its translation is CASSARQGLNTEAFF. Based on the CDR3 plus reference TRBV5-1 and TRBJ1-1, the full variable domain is KAGVTQTPRYLIKTRGQQVTLSCSPISGHRSVSWYQQTPGQGLQFLFEYFSETQRNKGNFPGRFSGRQFSNSRSEMNVSTLELGDSALYLCASSARQGLNTEAFFGQGTRLTVV.

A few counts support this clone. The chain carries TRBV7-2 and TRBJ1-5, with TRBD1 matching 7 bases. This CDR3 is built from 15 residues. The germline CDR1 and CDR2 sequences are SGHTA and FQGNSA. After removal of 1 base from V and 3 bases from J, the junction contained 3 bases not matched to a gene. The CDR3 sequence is CASSLGGQHNQPQHF. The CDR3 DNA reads TGTGCCAGCAGCTTAGGGGGACAGCACAATCAGCCCCAGCATTTT.

The CDR3 sequence: CASSFKLAGGHNEQFF. CDR3 DNA: TGTGCCAGCAGTTTTAAACTAGCGGGAGGGCACAATGAGCAGTTCTTC. This chain joins TRBV2 and TRBJ2-1, with 13 bases identical to TRBD2. Germline trimming cut 5 bases from V and 5 bases from J; bases unmatched to any gene: 6. Germline V gene data show CDR1 as SNHLY and CDR2 as FYNNEI. The CDR3 totals 16 residues.

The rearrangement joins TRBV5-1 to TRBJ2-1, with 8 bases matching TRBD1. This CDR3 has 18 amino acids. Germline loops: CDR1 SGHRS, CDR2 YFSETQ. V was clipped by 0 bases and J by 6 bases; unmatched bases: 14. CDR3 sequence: CASSLAYGQGDRPNEQFF. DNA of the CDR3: TGCGCCAGCAGCTTGGCCTACGGACAGGGCGACCGCCCCAATGAGCAGTTCTTC.

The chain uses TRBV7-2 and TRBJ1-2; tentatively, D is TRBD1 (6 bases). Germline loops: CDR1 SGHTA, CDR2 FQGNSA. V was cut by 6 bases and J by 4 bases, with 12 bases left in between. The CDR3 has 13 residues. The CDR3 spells CASSQTGRYGYTF. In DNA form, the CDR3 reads TGTGCCAGCAGTCAGACAGGCCGCTATGGCTACACCTTC. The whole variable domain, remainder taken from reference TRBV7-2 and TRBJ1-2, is GAGVSQSPSNKVTEKGKDVELRCDPISGHTALYWYRQSLGQGLEFLIYFQGNSAPDKSGLPSDRFSAERTGGSVSTLTIQRTQQEDSAVYLCASSQTGRYGYTFGSGTRLTVV.

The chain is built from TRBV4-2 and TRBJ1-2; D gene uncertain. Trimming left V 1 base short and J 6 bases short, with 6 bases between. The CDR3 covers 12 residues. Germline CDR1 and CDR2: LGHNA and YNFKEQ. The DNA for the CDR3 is TGTGCCAGCAGCCAAGGGCTCGATGGCTACACCTTC. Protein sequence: CASSQGLDGYTF.

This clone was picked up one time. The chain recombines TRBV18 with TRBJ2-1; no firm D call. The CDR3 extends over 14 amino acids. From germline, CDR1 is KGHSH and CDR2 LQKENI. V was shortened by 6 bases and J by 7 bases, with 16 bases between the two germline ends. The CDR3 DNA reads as TGTGCCAGCTCGGCCGGTAGAACAACTAATGAGCAGTTCTTC. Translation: CASSAGRTTNEQFF.

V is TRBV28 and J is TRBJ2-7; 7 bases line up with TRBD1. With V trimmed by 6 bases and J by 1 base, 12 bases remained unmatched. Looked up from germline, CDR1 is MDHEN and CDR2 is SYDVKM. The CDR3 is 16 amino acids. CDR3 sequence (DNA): TGTGCCAGCAGCCACCCGCAGAGACAGGGTTCCTACGAGCAGTACTTC. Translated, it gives CASSHPQRQGSYEQYF. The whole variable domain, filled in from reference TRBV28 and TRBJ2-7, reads DVKVTQSSRYLVKRTGEKVFLECVQDMDHENMFWYRQDPGLGLRLIYFSYDVKMKEKGDIPEGYSVSREKKERFSLILESASTNQTSMYLCASSHPQRQGSYEQYFGPGTRLTVT.

CDR3 in DNA: TGTGCCAGCAGCTCGGGCCATAGAGGCTATGGCTACACCTTC. It is translated as CASSSGHRGYGYTF. The V call is TRBV5-4, the J call TRBJ1-2; no clear D gene. The CDR3 sequence is 14 residues long. V was shortened by 3 bases and J by 4 bases, with 13 bases between the two germline ends. Germline values: CDR1 SGHNT, CDR2 YYREEE (reference sequence). The full variable domain, its missing parts supplied by reference TRBV5-4 and TRBJ1-2, is ETGVTQSPTHLIKTRGQQVTLRCSSQSGHNTVSWYQQALGQGPQFIFQYYREEENGRGNFPPRFSGLQFPNYSSELNVNALELDDSALYLCASSSGHRGYGYTFGSGTRLTVV.

In nucleotides, the CDR3 is TGTGCCAGCAGTGAGGGACTAGCGACGAACACCGGGGAGCTGTTTTTT. Protein sequence: CASSEGLATNTGELFF. The chain combines TRBV6-1 with TRBJ2-2; 10 bases are shared with TRBD2. This CDR3 is built from 16 residues. The V gene end was trimmed by 3 bases and the J gene end by 0 bases; junction bases not matched to a gene: 1. The germline V gene has CDR1 MNHNS and CDR2 SASEGT.

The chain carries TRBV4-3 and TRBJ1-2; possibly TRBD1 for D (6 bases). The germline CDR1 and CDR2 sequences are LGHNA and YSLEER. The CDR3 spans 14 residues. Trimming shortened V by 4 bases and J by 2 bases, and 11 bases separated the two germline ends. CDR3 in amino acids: CASSRQVENYGYTF. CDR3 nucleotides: TGCGCCAGCAGCCGACAGGTGGAGAACTATGGCTACACCTTC.

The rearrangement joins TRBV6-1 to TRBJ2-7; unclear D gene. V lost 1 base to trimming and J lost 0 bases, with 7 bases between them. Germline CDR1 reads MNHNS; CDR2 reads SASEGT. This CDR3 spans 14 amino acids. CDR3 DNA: TGTGCCAGCAGTGAAGGCCTCGCCTCCTACGAGCAGTACTTC. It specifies CASSEGLASYEQYF.

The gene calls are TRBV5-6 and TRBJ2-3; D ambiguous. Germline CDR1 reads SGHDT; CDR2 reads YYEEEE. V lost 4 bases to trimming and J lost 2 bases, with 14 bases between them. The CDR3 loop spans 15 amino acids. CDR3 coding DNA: TGTGCCAGCAGCCGAGGACGTTGGCTCACAGATACGCAGTATTTT. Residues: CASSRGRWLTDTQYF.

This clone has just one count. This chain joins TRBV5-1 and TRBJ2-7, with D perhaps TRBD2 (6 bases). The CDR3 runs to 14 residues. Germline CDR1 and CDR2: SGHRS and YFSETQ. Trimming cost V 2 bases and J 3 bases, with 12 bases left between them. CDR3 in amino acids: CASSLGDLYYEQYF. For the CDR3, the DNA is TGCGCCAGCAGCTTAGGGGACTTGTACTACGAGCAGTACTTC. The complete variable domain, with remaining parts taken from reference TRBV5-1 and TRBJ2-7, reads KAGVTQTPRYLIKTRGQQVTLSCSPISGHRSVSWYQQTPGQGLQFLFEYFSETQRNKGNFPGRFSGRQFSNSRSEMNVSTLELGDSALYLCASSLGDLYYEQYFGPGTRLTVT.

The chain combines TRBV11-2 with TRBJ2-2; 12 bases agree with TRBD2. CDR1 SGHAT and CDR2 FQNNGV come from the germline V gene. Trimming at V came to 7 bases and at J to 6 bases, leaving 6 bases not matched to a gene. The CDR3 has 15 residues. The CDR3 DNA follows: TGTGCCAGCACCCCATCTAGCGGGAGGGCCGGGGAGCTGTTTTTT. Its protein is CASTPSSGRAGELFF.

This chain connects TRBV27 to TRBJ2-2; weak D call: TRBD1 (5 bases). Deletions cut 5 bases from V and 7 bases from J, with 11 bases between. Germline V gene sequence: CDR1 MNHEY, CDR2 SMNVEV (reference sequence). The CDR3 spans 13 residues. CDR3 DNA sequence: TGTGCCAGCAGTGCCCAGGGCGGCGGGGAGCTGTTTTTT. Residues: CASSAQGGGELFF.

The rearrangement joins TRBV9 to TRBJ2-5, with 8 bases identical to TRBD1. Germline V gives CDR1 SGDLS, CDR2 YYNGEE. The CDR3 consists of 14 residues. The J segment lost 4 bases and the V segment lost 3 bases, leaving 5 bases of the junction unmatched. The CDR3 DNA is TGTGCCAGCAGCGCGGAACAGGGGGGAGAGACCCAGTACTTC. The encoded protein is CASSAEQGGETQYF.